The 23 T cell receptor beta chains reported below all come from one sample, sequenced in a study of blood T cell repertoires in COVID-19. Clones were sequenced by immunoSEQ multiplex PCR, and TCRdb holds only the in-frame ones, with some missing. The sample shows fewer than 40,000 clones, 70% to 90% of them seen only once. The specimen sequenced was peripheral blood. All receptors derive from a human donor in a cohort sampled during active COVID-19.

V usage is TRBV5-1 and J usage is TRBJ1-1, with D maybe TRBD1 (5 bases). The CDR3 is 15 residues long. V was cut by 4 bases and J by 6 bases, with 19 bases left in between. The germline CDR1 and CDR2 sequences are SGHRS and YFSETQ. The CDR3 bases are TGCGCCAGCAGCCGCGCGGGAGGGCAGGGCCCTGAAGCTTTCTTT. This sequence encodes CASSRAGGQGPEAFF.

The V gene is TRBV29-1, the J gene TRBJ1-1; 8 bases are shared with TRBD1. The V gene's germline CDR1 is SQVTM and CDR2 ANQGSEA. This CDR3 spans 14 amino acids. V shed 5 bases and J 10 bases; nucleotides not matched to a gene: 15. DNA of the CDR3: TGCAGCGTTACCAGACAGGGGCTGACAGAACGAGCTTTCTTT. Translating it yields CSVTRQGLTERAFF.

V usage is TRBV2 and J usage is TRBJ1-3; unclear D gene. The ends were cut back, 4 bases at V and 0 bases at J, with 10 bases in the middle. Looked up from germline, CDR1 is SNHLY and CDR2 is FYNNEI. The CDR3 loop spans 15 amino acids. The CDR3 protein is CASSAWQISGNTIYF. The CDR3 coding sequence is TGTGCCAGCAGTGCATGGCAGATCTCTGGAAACACCATATATTTT.

This chain uses TRBV30 with TRBJ1-6; maybe TRBD1 (6 bases). The germline CDR1 and CDR2 sequences are GTSNPN and SVGIG (reference sequence). The CDR3 covers 15 residues. Trimming pared 3 bases from V and 5 bases from J, leaving 14 bases between. DNA for the CDR3: TGTGCCTGGAGCGGAGACACAGGGAATAATTCACCCCTCCACTTT. As protein: CAWSGDTGNNSPLHF.

This clone came up once. V and J are TRBV9 and TRBJ2-3; 12 positions match TRBD2. Germline V CDR1 and CDR2: SGDLS, YYNGEE. V was pared by 4 bases and J by 3 bases, with 6 bases of the junction left unmatched. The length of the CDR3 is 16 residues. This CDR3 is CASSSLAGGSTDTQYF. The CDR3 DNA sequence: TGTGCCAGCAGCTCACTAGCGGGGGGAAGTACAGATACGCAGTATTTT.

V and J are TRBV3-1 (or the pseudogene TRBV3-2) and TRBJ2-3; D gene uncertain. CDR3 length: 12 amino acids. Germline CDR1 LGHDT, CDR2 YNNKEL (reference sequence). The CDR3 nucleotides read TGTGACTCGGGTCCTAGCACAGATACGCAGTATTTT. The encoded protein is CDSGPSTDTQYF.

The chain links TRBV30 to TRBJ2-5; D is unresolved. Germline CDR1 is GTSNPN and CDR2 is SVGIG (reference sequence). V lost 1 base and J lost 5, with 8 bases in between. The CDR3 length is 12 residues. The chain's CDR3 is CAWSAPEETQYF. As DNA, the CDR3 is TGTGCCTGGAGTGCCCCGGAGGAGACCCAGTACTTC.

The chain couples TRBV19 to TRBJ2-1, with D tentatively TRBD2 (7 bases). From germline, CDR1 is LNHDA and CDR2 SQIVND (reference sequence). The CDR3 covers 16 residues. The V end lost 0 bases, the J end lost 3 bases, and 12 bases lay between the germline ends. CDR3 nucleotides: TGTGCCAGTAGTATAGATTACGGGGGGCGCTACAATGAGCAGTTCTTC. Protein: CASSIDYGGRYNEQFF.

The genes are TRBV4-2 and TRBJ1-5; D may be TRBD1 (5 bases). The length of the CDR3 is 15 residues. Germline values: CDR1 LGHNA, CDR2 YNFKEQ. V was pared by 0 bases and J by 1 base, with 7 bases between. CDR3 nucleotides: TGTGCCAGCAGCCAAGAACAGGTGAGCAATCAGCCCCAGCATTTT. This sequence encodes CASSQEQVSNQPQHF.

The chain carries TRBV6-1 and TRBJ2-3; D possibly corresponds to TRBD1 (6 bases). Germline CDR1 reads MNHNS; CDR2 reads SASEGT. This CDR3 spans 19 amino acids. The V end was cut by 3 bases, the J end by 2 bases, with 24 bases between. CDR3 nucleotide sequence: TGTGCCAGCAGTGATGGGGATTACAGGGTTGGGGATTACACAGATACGCAGTATTTT. Translated, it gives CASSDGDYRVGDYTDTQYF.

This clone has a single count. The chain recombines TRBV10-3 with TRBJ1-6; 8 bases are a match to TRBD1. The CDR3 is 14 residues long. CDR1 is ENHRY, CDR2 SYGVKD, per germline. Trimming removed 5 bases from V and 8 bases from J; junction bases left unmatched: 5. The CDR3 DNA reads as TGTGCCATCAGTTTGACAGGGGAGGATTCACCCCTCCACTTT. Its translation is CAISLTGEDSPLHF.

The rearrangement links TRBV7-9 to TRBJ2-7; 9 nucleotides match TRBD1. The CDR3 runs to 17 residues. CDR1 is SEHNR and CDR2 is FQNEAQ in the germline V gene (reference sequence). The V gene end was trimmed by 1 base and the J gene end by 8 bases; junction bases not matched to a gene: 15. The CDR3 DNA is TGTGCCAGCAGCTTAGTGACGGGGACAGGGAAGGGTGAAAAGCAGTACTTC. Protein: CASSLVTGTGKGEKQYF.

The V gene is TRBV7-8, the J gene TRBJ2-2, with TRBD2 as a possible D gene (5 bases). Germline V gene data show CDR1 as SGHVS and CDR2 as FQNEAQ. V shed 1 base and J shed 4 bases, with 19 bases lying between them. The CDR3 runs 18 residues. The CDR3: CASSLGESRPTRTGELFF. DNA of the CDR3: TGTGCCAGCAGCTTAGGGGAGTCCCGCCCTACTCGCACCGGGGAGCTGTTTTTT.

This clone was seen more than once but under ten times. CDR3 residues: CASTPRDRGRPYGYTF. Here the CDR3 DNA reads TGTGCCAGCACCCCCCGGGACAGGGGGCGCCCCTATGGCTACACCTTC. The rearrangement links TRBV7-9 to TRBJ1-2, with 12 bases that match TRBD1. CDR1 and CDR2 (germline): SEHNR, FQNEAQ (reference sequence). V was clipped by 7 bases and J by 4 bases; unmatched bases: 10. CDR3 length: 16 residues.

This clone was observed once. The chain couples TRBV5-1 to TRBJ2-1; 8 bases are shared with TRBD2. This CDR3 comprises 15 residues. Germline V gene sequence: CDR1 SGHRS, CDR2 YFSETQ. V lost 1 base, J lost 8 bases, and 8 bases stayed unmatched. The CDR3 region is CASSLSGGGIDEQFF. Written as DNA, the CDR3 is TGCGCCAGCAGCTTGTCCGGCGGGGGGATCGATGAGCAGTTCTTC.

The V call is TRBV19, the J call TRBJ1-4; 9 nucleotides agree with TRBD1. The CDR3 runs to 17 residues. V shed 2 bases, J shed 3 bases, and the junction held 7 bases outside the gene matches. Germline CDR1 LNHDA, CDR2 SQIVND (reference sequence). CDR3 sequence reads: CASSIRGDRAPNEKLFF. DNA of the CDR3: TGTGCCAGTAGTATAAGGGGGGACAGGGCCCCTAATGAAAAACTGTTTTTT.

The J gene is TRBJ2-2, the V gene TRBV5-1, with a possible D match to TRBD1 (5 bases). Germline V lookup: CDR1 SGHRS, CDR2 YFSETQ. The CDR3 is 15 amino acids. V was cut by 0 bases and J by 6 bases, with 12 bases left in between. CDR3 loop: CASSLDRLASGELFF. The CDR3, as DNA: TGCGCCAGCAGCTTGGACAGGCTTGCTTCCGGGGAGCTGTTTTTT.

The chain combines TRBV3-1 (or the pseudogene TRBV3-2) with TRBJ1-2; maybe TRBD1 (6 bases). CDR3 length: 13 residues. Looked up from germline, CDR1 is LGHDT and CDR2 is YNNKEL (reference sequence). Trimming stripped 4 bases from V and 2 bases from J, with 8 bases between. The CDR3 DNA is TGTGCCAGCAGCCCTACAGGGAACTATGGCTACACCTTC. Protein product: CASSPTGNYGYTF.

CDR3 coding DNA: TGTGCCAGCAGCACCTCTAGCGTCCCAGATACGCAGTATTTT. Translation: CASSTSSVPDTQYF. The chain joins TRBV7-2 to TRBJ2-3; maybe TRBD2 (6 bases). Germline-derived CDR1 and CDR2 are SGHTA and FQGNSA. This CDR3 is built from 14 residues. With 5 bases removed from V and 4 bases from J, the gap between germline ends came to 13 bases. The variable domain in full, completed from reference TRBV7-2 and TRBJ2-3, reads GAGVSQSPSNKVTEKGKDVELRCDPISGHTALYWYRQSLGQGLEFLIYFQGNSAPDKSGLPSDRFSAERTGGSVSTLTIQRTQQEDSAVYLCASSTSSVPDTQYFGPGTRLTVL.

For the CDR3, the DNA is TGTGCCAGCAGCTTTCAGGTAACTGAAGCTTTCTTT. Its translation: CASSFQVTEAFF. The chain is built from TRBV7-3 and TRBJ1-1, with no clear D. Germline lookup yields CDR1 SGHTA and CDR2 FQGTGA. V lost 3 bases and J 5 bases, leaving 7 bases between the germline ends. The CDR3 has 12 amino acids.

This rearrangement joins TRBV11-2 to TRBJ2-5, with no clear D. CDR1 and CDR2 from the germline V gene are SGHAT and FQNNGV. The V and J ends lost 0 bases and 2 bases respectively, with 7 bases between them. This CDR3 spans 14 amino acids. The DNA for the CDR3 is TGTGCCAGCAGCTTAGAAACTTATCAAGAGACCCAGTACTTC. Residues: CASSLETYQETQYF.

CDR3 sequence reads: CASSLAPQSSSGNTIYF. CDR3 bases: TGCGCCAGCAGCTTGGCCCCACAGTCGAGCTCTGGAAACACCATATATTTT. The rearrangement joins TRBV5-1 to TRBJ1-3; the D is unclear. Germline V gene lookup returns CDR1 SGHRS and CDR2 YFSETQ. The CDR3 has 17 residues. Deletions cut 0 bases from V and 0 bases from J, with 13 bases between.

The chain recombines TRBV30 with TRBJ1-1; no reliable D call. CDR1 is GTSNPN and CDR2 is SVGIG in the germline V gene (reference sequence). Trimming removed 0 bases from V and 1 base from J, with 9 bases in between. This CDR3 has 14 amino acids. DNA for the CDR3: TGTGCCTGGAGTGTACTCCCCACGAACACTGAAGCTTTCTTT. Protein sequence: CAWSVLPTNTEAFF.